The text below deals with one TCR beta chain. This clone was counted once. Its antigen specificity is not known. Base qualities are not recorded, but no much larger clone differs from it by a single base. V is trimmed back by 2 bases and J by 5 bases, and the junction contains 10 bases that no gene match accounts for. CDR1 MNHEY and CDR2 SMNVEV are derived from the germline V gene (reference sequence). CDR3 length: 18 amino acids, cysteine to phenylalanine. Only CDR3 DNA remains: 54 bases, in frame from the first base. The library was made by the immunoSEQ multiplex PCR assay. For the multiplex PCR, a mixture combining 60 forward primers for TCR Vbeta segments and 13 reverse primers for TCR Jbeta segments was used. The CDR3 region of rearranged TCR beta genes was amplified from genomic DNA by a multiplex PCR assay. The Illumina HiSeq System was used to sequence the amplified TCR beta libraries as 87-base-pair reads. The paper's data handling went like this. A later analysis tallied around 82 million unique TCR beta chains across the 650 to 750 repertoires, and about 10 million of those chains were shared by two or more donors. To remove PCR and sequencing errors, raw reads were error-corrected and collapsed into unique sequences using a nearest-neighbor algorithm that merged closely related sequences. To assign V, D and J gene segments, CDR3 sequences were aligned to IMGT reference sequences. For a sequence to be retained, at least a six-nucleotide match to both a V gene segment and a J gene segment was required. A rearrangement was called productive if the CDR3 had no stop codons and remained in frame with V and J, and every other rearrangement was called non-productive. CDR3 was defined according to IMGT convention as the region running from the second conserved V-encoded cysteine to the conserved J-encoded phenylalanine. In an earlier analysis of 550 to 650 of the donors, sequences lacking an unambiguous match to a single V gene segment were excluded. An earlier analysis of fewer than 650 of the donors classified V segments as functional when productive rearrangements were above 56.7% and as segregating when the standard deviation between donors was above 5%. A statistical classification framework was built for diagnosing cytomegalovirus status from the catalog of TCR beta chain sequences. In a later analysis, V and J genes were assigned by comparing TCR nucleotide sequences against IMGT/GENE-DB human TR gene sequences. Using the TCRdist pipeline, a later analysis assigned CDR3 sequences along with most-parsimonious VDJ recombination scenarios. In a later analysis, each TCR beta chain was defined by its CDR3 amino acid sequence together with its V-gene family, and reads without a unique V-gene family were excluded. As a way to deal with suspected cross-contamination and a sequencing artifact, a later analysis dropped 592 nucleotide sequences that were highly shared and had low generation probability. A later analysis calculated a clonal expansion index for each public chain from normalized within-repertoire ranks of inferred template counts. Generation probabilities in a later analysis came from a VDJ recombination model fitted to out-of-frame rearrangements, and those results were checked against IGoR. In a later analysis, TCR-TCR, TCR-HLA and TCR-CMV co-occurrence was scored with hypergeometric tests, and a repertoire-size bias correction was applied to TCR pairs. False discovery rates were estimated in a later analysis by permuting HLA or CMV assignments 20 times. In a later analysis, co-occurring TCRs were grouped using DBSCAN, and TCRdist sequence similarity was added for clustering within HLA-allele-positive subsets. Repertoires with fewer than 30,000 or more than 120,000 public chains were left out of co-occurrence clustering, as were four to six repertoires with anomalous nucleotide sharing. The table was pulled from immuneACCESS by TCRdb, which kept in-frame rearrangements only. Such tables lose some clones; where checked, under half of the loss comes from unresolved V genes, and the rest has no known cause. V and J calls plus clone size are reproduced from that table; the DNA served to infer D and trimming. This sample is represented by 150,000 to 250,000 clones; around 78% of them were singletons. The biggest ten clones account for about 1.9% of the sample.

The data were taken from a study of cytomegalovirus exposure and HLA in healthy donors (dated by TCRdb to about 2017). Regarding the research as a whole: According to an earlier analysis of around 600 of the donors, some 180 million T cells yielded 95 million to 140 million unique TCR beta sequences and 250 to 350 Gb of sequence data. Around 320 gigabases of sequencing data and approximately 84 million unique TCR sequences were included in an early release covering about 600 HLA-typed donors. The genetic ancestry cluster associated with self-reported Caucasian donors included roughly four fifths of the roughly 400 genotyped donors. The aim of the study was to test whether cataloging public T cell receptors could identify signatures of past pathogen exposure. The study used immunosequencing to profile the T cell repertoires of 670 or so subjects and linked those repertoires to cytomegalovirus serostatus. Along with the approximately 650-subject first cohort, a separate validation cohort of over a hundred different subjects was used. High-throughput TCR immunosequencing, statistical association of individual TCRs with disease status, and machine learning were combined to predict cytomegalovirus infection status. In a later analysis, previously published TCR beta repertoires from several hundred donors were re-analyzed and high-resolution HLA genotyping was added so that TCR occurrence patterns could be studied. The later analysis used no new phenotypic data to find candidate immune exposures, relying instead on TCR beta sequences and their occurrence across donors. To decide whether each TCR beta V gene segment behaved as functional or pseudogenic, an earlier analysis of some 540 of the donors relied on high-throughput TCR beta sequencing. Alongside the repertoire data, information on donor age, sex, ethnicity and CMV serostatus was compiled. A later genetic analysis took genome-wide SNP genotypes for 398 of the 666 donors and used that subset as a discovery cohort. Every repertoire in the discovery cohort had been generated on one and the same sequencing platform. Both class I and class II loci were covered by HLA typing, at four-digit resolution. The number of typed donors differed by locus: about 629-640 for A, B, C, DRB1 and DQB1; 522 for DQA1; some 590 for DPA1; and roughly 470 for DPB1. Roughly 5 DR-DQ haplotypes were handled as single units for association and clustering because linkage in the cohort was strong. Among some 400 genotyped donors of the cohort, an average of about 240,000 unique TCR beta nucleotide sequences were sequenced per donor, around 20% of them non-productive.

In total, more than 500 healthy bone marrow donors made up the cohort. All cohort members were sampled while nominally healthy, although unrecorded immune exposures were likely present. The donor was CMV seronegative and was included in the group of several hundred seronegative cohort members. A peripheral blood sample was provided by each donor, and peripheral blood mononuclear cells were used for TCR beta sequencing. The Qiagen DNeasy Blood Extraction Kit was used to extract genomic DNA from the blood cell samples. Results and caveats for the whole study, not just this receptor: When HLA alleles, especially DR and DQ, strongly co-occurred, attributing TCR associations to individual alleles was difficult. A total of fewer than 200 TCR beta chains were listed by the study as associated with cytomegalovirus. The cohort was sequenced for TCR beta chains only, and without alpha or paired-chain data the features that could be detected were limited. A further reported finding was that TCR beta sequences accurately predicted the HLA-A and HLA-B alleles for most subjects in the first cohort. An earlier analysis of several hundred of the donors showed that most TCR beta V segments appeared in productive rearrangements either about 87% or about 30% of the time, which broadly matched IMGT annotations. The only immune exposure information available for the cohort was CMV serostatus. At a false discovery rate of 0.05, a later analysis linked some 17,000 TCR beta sequences to specific HLA alleles. HLA typing was unavailable for some donors at each locus, so association tests used only the typed subset. In vitro tests confirmed that three of the cytomegalovirus-associated TCR beta chains recognize cytomegalovirus antigens. According to a later analysis, TCR association rates differed among HLA loci, with DRB1 alleles showing the most associated TCRs and HLA-C alleles showing the fewest. Because the 87-base-pair reads could not distinguish some IMGT-functional V segments, including TRBV6-2 and TRBV6-3, those segments were excluded. The presence/absence analyses assumed that sequencing depth was roughly uniform across donors, and that assumption may not be true. Compared with equally common non-associated chains, HLA-associated TCR beta chains in a later analysis were more clonally expanded and had lower generation probabilities. Most CMV-associated TCR beta chains appeared to be HLA-restricted in a later analysis, and the HLA associations seemed to be driven largely by CMV exposure. The authors suggested that the approach could potentially be extended to other disease states and immunological phenotypes. In a later analysis, several top co-occurrence clusters were reported to appear linked to parvovirus B19, influenza, CMV and Epstein-Barr virus. Cytomegalovirus status was reported to be diagnosed by the classifier with high specificity and sensitivity in both the original and validation cohorts. V-gene and J-gene trimming of TCR beta chains was associated with a missense DCLRE1C variant in a later genetic analysis, and the association was replicated in an independent cohort. Linkage disequilibrium might explain the correlated functional status among segregating V segments, but an unknown experimental factor could not be ruled out. A later genetic analysis reported fewer N-insertions in productive TCRs among donors in an Asian-associated ancestry cluster than the approximately 670-donor mean. Most TCR sequences were seen in very few donors, while some public TCRs were found in many individuals. The earlier analysis of about 600 of the donors excluded roughly 17 rarely observed V segments, including chromosome 9 orphons, because counts were too low. A cluster of highly shared sequence variants was judged likely to be a technical artifact of the sequencing pipeline.

The V and J genes are TRBV27 and TRBJ2-2; 11 central bases correspond to TRBD2. Source material: PBMCs. The origin of this receptor is a man younger than 45 in good health and CMV-seronegative. The bases are TGTGCCAGCAGTTTAGGGCTAGCGGGAGGCCGAAAAACCGGGGAGCTGTTTTTT. Translated, it gives CASSLGLAGGRKTGELFF.